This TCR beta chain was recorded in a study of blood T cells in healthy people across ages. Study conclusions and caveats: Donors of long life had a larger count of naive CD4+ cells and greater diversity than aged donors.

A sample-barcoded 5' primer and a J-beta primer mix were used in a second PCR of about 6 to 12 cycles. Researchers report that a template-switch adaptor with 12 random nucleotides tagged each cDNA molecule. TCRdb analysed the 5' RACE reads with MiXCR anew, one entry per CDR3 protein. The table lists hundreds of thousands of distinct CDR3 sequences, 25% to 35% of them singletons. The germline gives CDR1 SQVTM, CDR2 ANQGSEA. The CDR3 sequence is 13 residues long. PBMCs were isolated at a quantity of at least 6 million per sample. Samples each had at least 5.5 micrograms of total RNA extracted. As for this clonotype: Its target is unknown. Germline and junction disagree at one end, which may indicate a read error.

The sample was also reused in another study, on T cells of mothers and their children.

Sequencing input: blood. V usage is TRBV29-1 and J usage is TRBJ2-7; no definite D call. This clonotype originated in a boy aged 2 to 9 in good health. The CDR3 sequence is CSVVGQYSYEQYF. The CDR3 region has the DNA TGCAGCGTTGTAGGGCAGTACTCCTATGAGCAGTACTTC.